The clone carrying this TCR beta chain was detected ten times or more. The antigen remains unidentified. V was pared by 0 bases and J by 2 bases, with 10 bases between. This CDR3 spans 15 amino acids. Per germline, CDR1 SGDLS and CDR2 YYNGEE. This sample was taken from a study of T cells after yellow fever vaccination. About the study: For low cell numbers, libraries were made with SMART-Seq v4 Ultra Low Input. General study findings and limits: Abundant contaminating clonotypes from the bulk population could appear in FACS-sorted repertoires. Though it reached lower strength, the secondary response hit its peak faster, day 5 versus 15.

It was through 5'RACE template switching that TCR cDNA was made, with a universal primer site and UMIs added. MiXCR, run by TCRdb on the 5' RACE reads, gives a single entry per CDR3 protein. Of about 360,000 distinct CDR3 sequences detected, approximately 5.7% appear once; the ten largest clones hold approximately 15%. The sample was PBMCs, taken 5 days after the yellow fever booster vaccination. The chain joins TRBV9 to TRBJ2-3; unclear D gene. The receptor's source is a man aged 25-40 years who received the YFV17D yellow fever vaccine. The CDR3 sequence is CASSVGGISTDTQYF. The CDR3 bases are TGTGCCAGCAGCGTAGGGGGTATATCCACAGATACGCAGTATTTT.